A selection of T cell receptor beta chains follows, all from one sample in a study of blood T cell repertoires in COVID-19. The repertoire was sequenced with immunoSEQ multiplex PCR; TCRdb's copy has only in-frame clones and lacks some. Of approximately 250,000 clones in the sample, around 87% are singletons; the top ten hold around 3.6%. The material sequenced was peripheral blood. These receptors were taken from a young man with active or convalescent COVID-19. Both conserved end residues are part of each CDR3. The D gene is left open where the match is weak. Clone size appears in some rows only: once, few, many, or a class for an expanded clone.

once	TRBJ2-7	TRBV15	NA	15	CATSLAGFSSYEQYF	TGTGCCACCAGCCTGGCAGGTTTCAGCTCCTACGAGCAGTACTTC
NA	TRBJ2-6	TRBV5-7	TRBD2	16	CASTLAGNSGANVLTF	TGTGCCAGCACCCTAGCGGGCAACTCTGGGGCCAACGTCCTGACTTTC
NA	TRBJ1-4	TRBV6-5	TRBD1	15	CASSYFGTGNEKLFF	TGTGCCAGCAGTTACTTCGGGACAGGGAATGAAAAACTGTTTTTT
NA	TRBJ2-5	TRBV5-1	NA	15	CASSLEPYIEETQYF	TGCGCCAGCAGCTTGGAGCCGTATATTGAAGAGACCCAGTACTTC
NA	TRBJ2-6	TRBV3-1/TRBV3-2	NA	21	CASSHSSLKTGAYSGANVLTF	TGTGCCAGCAGCCACTCCTCCCTTAAGACAGGAGCCTACTCTGGGGCCAACGTCCTGACTTTC
NA	TRBJ2-1	TRBV29-1	TRBD1	15	CSVLLTGGPYNEQFF	TGCAGCGTTCTTCTTACAGGGGGCCCGTACAATGAGCAGTTCTTC
NA	TRBJ2-1	TRBV6-1	TRBD2	15	CASGEAGGIYNEQFF	TGTGCCAGCGGGGAAGCGGGGGGTATCTACAATGAGCAGTTCTTC
once	TRBJ2-3	TRBV14	TRBD2	17	CASSQGVSGLAPDTQYF	TGTGCCAGCAGCCAAGGGGTTTCAGGACTAGCCCCAGATACGCAGTATTTT
NA	TRBJ2-3	TRBV6-5	NA	13	CASSYRILDTQYF	TGTGCCAGCAGTTACCGCATACTGGATACGCAGTATTTT
NA	TRBJ2-5	TRBV14	NA	13	CASRAVYQETQYF	TGTGCCAGCCGAGCCGTGTACCAAGAGACCCAGTACTTC
NA	TRBJ1-1	TRBV5-1	TRBD1	15	CASSLEAGGNTEAFF	TGCGCCAGCAGCCTGGAGGCAGGGGGCAATACTGAAGCTTTCTTT
NA	TRBJ1-2	TRBV5-5	NA	15	CASTPGYTGGGGYTF	TGTGCCAGCACCCCTGGTTACACGGGGGGAGGAGGCTACACCTTC
NA	TRBJ2-3	TRBV6-5	TRBD2	15	CASSYSAGGPDTQYF	TGTGCCAGCAGTTACTCAGCGGGGGGGCCAGATACGCAGTATTTT
NA	TRBJ1-2	TRBV18	TRBD1	15	CASSPPGQGDYGYTF	TGTGCCAGCTCACCGCCGGGACAGGGGGACTATGGCTACACCTTC
NA	TRBJ2-7	TRBV12-3/TRBV12-4	NA	13	CASRKLDSYEQYF	TGTGCCAGCAGGAAATTGGACAGCTACGAGCAGTACTTC
once	TRBJ2-1	TRBV6-6	TRBD1	14	CASSPPGQGNEQFF	TGTGCCAGCAGTCCCCCGGGACAGGGCAATGAGCAGTTCTTC
once	TRBJ2-3	TRBV25-1	NA	16	CASSIRGRGATDTQYF	TGTGCCAGCAGCATAAGGGGGAGGGGGGCCACAGATACGCAGTATTTT
NA	TRBJ1-2	TRBV12-3/TRBV12-4	NA	11	CASSFSYGYTF	TGTGCCAGCAGTTTCAGCTATGGCTACACCTTC
NA	TRBJ1-1	TRBV11-2	NA	17	CASSLHRAPARNTEAFF	TGTGCCAGCAGCTTACACAGGGCCCCCGCGCGGAACACTGAAGCTTTCTTT
NA	TRBJ1-1	TRBV12-3/TRBV12-4	NA	12	CASSLGRPEAFF	TGTGCCAGCAGTTTGGGGCGTCCCGAAGCTTTCTTT
once	TRBJ2-7	TRBV28	NA	14	CASSRTVMAYEQYF	TGTGCCAGCAGTAGGACAGTGATGGCCTACGAGCAGTACTTC
NA	TRBJ1-5	TRBV4-2	NA	16	CASSQVWVGTISPQHF	TGTGCCAGCAGCCAAGTTTGGGTGGGCACAATCAGCCCCCAGCATTTT
NA	TRBJ1-3	TRBV5-4	NA	16	CASSLDGVGSGNTIYF	TGTGCCAGCAGCTTGGACGGGGTAGGCTCTGGAAACACCATATATTTT
NA	TRBJ2-7	TRBV7-9	NA	13	CASSGQRSYEQYF	TGTGCCAGCAGCGGACAGCGATCCTACGAGCAGTACTTC
NA	TRBJ2-5	TRBV3-1/TRBV3-2	TRBD2	14	CASSLAGAEETQYF	TGTGCCAGCAGCTTAGCGGGAGCGGAAGAGACCCAGTACTTC
once	TRBJ1-1	TRBV11-2	NA	15	CASSLDSGENTEAFF	TGTGCCAGCAGCTTAGATTCCGGGGAGAACACTGAAGCTTTCTTT
NA	TRBJ2-7	TRBV29-1	NA	16	CSIGAPTGWSTYEQYF	TGCAGCATAGGGGCCCCCACAGGGTGGAGTACCTACGAGCAGTACTTC
NA	TRBJ1-3	TRBV9	TRBD1	15	CASSLGTVSGNTIYF	TGTGCCAGCAGCCTCGGGACAGTCTCTGGAAACACCATATATTTT
NA	TRBJ2-3	TRBV9	NA	15	CASSAGPHWADTQYF	TGTGCCAGCAGCGCTGGGCCGCATTGGGCAGATACGCAGTATTTT
NA	TRBJ1-6	TRBV28	NA	15	CASSTFGGWDSPLHF	TGTGCCAGCAGTACGTTCGGGGGTTGGGATTCACCCCTCCACTTT
NA	TRBJ1-1	TRBV7-2	NA	14	CASSQPQENTEAFF	TGTGCCAGCAGCCAACCGCAGGAGAACACTGAAGCTTTCTTT
NA	TRBJ1-6	TRBV20-1	NA	15	CSASRSLGGISPLHF	TGCAGTGCCAGTCGGTCCCTCGGCGGGATTTCACCCCTCCACTTT
NA	TRBJ1-1	TRBV10-2	TRBD1	17	CASSESTLTGGNTEAFF	TGCGCCAGCAGTGAGTCGACGCTAACAGGGGGCAACACTGAAGCTTTCTTT